Listed below are T cell receptor beta chains from one sample, sequenced in a study of technical replicates of blood from several donors. Only in-frame clones appear in the TCRdb table, and some are missing; sequencing was by immunoSEQ multiplex PCR. The table shows about 44,000 clones, with roughly 96% occurring only once. Sequencing was done on a sample of T cells isolated from PBMCs. The source of these receptors is a human donor in good health. Each CDR3 is given with its conserved first and last residue. A D gene is named only where the DNA matches it firmly.

length,V,D,J,CDR3
15,TRBV9,NA,TRBJ2-1,CASSVSTSLYNEQFF
18,TRBV30,TRBD2,TRBJ2-1,CAWSVPGVAGGNYNEQFF
11,TRBV29-1,NA,TRBJ1-1,CSVFAGPEAFF
20,TRBV18,NA,TRBJ2-7,CASSPSMSSDQIHGGYEQYF
15,TRBV11-2,NA,TRBJ2-3,CASSPMGQFTDTQYF
14,TRBV7-7,NA,TRBJ1-1,CALGRGDLNTEAFF
13,TRBV6-5,NA,TRBJ1-5,CASKRDSNQPQHF
16,TRBV14,NA,TRBJ2-7,CASSLAAGTGFYEQYF
15,TRBV18,NA,TRBJ2-5,CASSNLGTSQETQYF
15,TRBV6-1,TRBD1,TRBJ2-3,CASSWTGGGTDTQYF
17,TRBV5-1,TRBD2,TRBJ2-7,CASSPVPLAGDMYEQYF
13,TRBV13,TRBD2,TRBJ2-7,CASSLSGSYEQYF
14,TRBV6-5,TRBD1,TRBJ1-2,CASSYSGTVYGYTF
11,TRBV29-1,TRBD1,TRBJ1-1,CSAEWTGGAFF
13,TRBV19,TRBD1,TRBJ2-7,CASSRQGAYEQYF
14,TRBV6-4,TRBD2,TRBJ2-3,CASSEAGGVDTQYF